This T cell receptor beta chain originates from a study of T cells after yellow fever vaccination. Study results and limitations: Researchers cautioned that FACS-sorted repertoires could harbor abundant clonotypes contaminating from the bulk population. The booster response re-showed most primary clones: around 96% CD4, over 80% CD8.

A single record per CDR3 protein comes from TCRdb applying MiXCR to the 5' RACE reads. Of some 500,000 distinct CDR3 sequences listed, roughly 13% are singletons. With respect to this clonotype: What it binds is unknown.

Trimming removed 2 bases at V and 4 bases at J, with 11 bases between. CDR3 length: 14 residues. CDR1 and CDR2 from the germline V gene are MNHEY and SVGAGI. The rearrangement links TRBV6-5 to TRBJ1-1; D remains ambiguous. Sequences were derived from PBMCs, sampled on the day of the yellow fever booster vaccination. The clonotype was recovered from a man aged 25 to 45 who received the YFV17D yellow fever vaccine. The CDR3 coding sequence is TGTGCCAGCAGTTACGGGGTTCGGGGCACTGAAGCTTTCTTT. It encodes CASSYGVRGTEAFF.